Below, 14 T cell receptor beta chains from the same sample are listed, as sequenced in a study of T cells after yellow fever vaccination. MiXCR was run by TCRdb on the 5' RACE reads, yielding one entry per CDR3 protein. The sample lists 250,000 or so distinct CDR3 sequences; approximately 3.5% were seen once. Specimen: PBMCs, collected 15 days after the yellow fever booster vaccination. The receptors shown here come from a man younger than 35 who received the YFV17D yellow fever vaccine.

This clonotype was seen repeatedly, ten times or more. The chain combines TRBV6-2 or TRBV6-3 with TRBJ1-6, with 7 bases matching TRBD1. The CDR3 length is 14 residues. Germline loops: CDR1 MNHEY, CDR2 SVGEGT. Losses at the gene ends were 6 bases for V and 5 bases for J; bases not matched to a gene: 4. In DNA form, the CDR3 reads TGTGCCAGCAGCCCGACAGGGAATAATTCACCCCTCCACTTT. This encodes CASSPTGNNSPLHF.

This clonotype showed up many times. J is TRBJ2-3 and V is TRBV29-1, with D perhaps matching TRBD1 or TRBD2 (5 bases each). Germline V gene sequence: CDR1 SQVTM, CDR2 ANQGSEA. There are 13 residues in the CDR3. Trimming cost V 3 bases and J 5 bases, with 12 bases left between them. Here the CDR3 reads CSVEGVRGDTQYF. The CDR3 coding sequence is TGCAGCGTTGAGGGAGTAAGGGGAGATACGCAGTATTTT.

This clonotype was recorded at least ten times. The gene calls are TRBV3-1 and TRBJ1-6; possibly TRBD1 for D (5 bases). The CDR3 contains 12 residues. V was shortened by 3 bases and J by 10 bases, with 7 bases between the two germline ends. Germline CDR1 is LGHDT and CDR2 is YNNKEL (reference sequence). The CDR3 DNA follows: TGTGCCAGCAGCCACAGACAGTCACCCCTCCACTTT. Protein product: CASSHRQSPLHF.

This clonotype has at least ten counts. The rearrangement links TRBV27 to TRBJ2-1; TRBD2 matches at 7 bases. The CDR3 sequence is 17 residues long. V dropped 5 bases and J dropped 3; count of bases not matched to a gene: 13. Germline CDR1 MNHEY, CDR2 SMNVEV (reference sequence). The CDR3 loop is CASSTNPGGENYNEQFF. The DNA for the CDR3 is TGTGCCAGCAGTACAAACCCTGGGGGGGAGAACTACAATGAGCAGTTCTTC.

In its sample, this clonotype was seen many times. This rearrangement joins TRBV10-2 to TRBJ2-7; TRBD1 aligns across 12 bases. Germline CDR1 reads WSHSY; CDR2 reads SAAADI. The CDR3 is 14 amino acids. V shed 8 bases, J shed 8 bases, and the junction held 10 bases outside the gene matches. CDR3 sequence reads: CASGSGTGGFKQYF. The CDR3 nucleotides are TGCGCCAGCGGCTCCGGGACAGGGGGCTTTAAGCAGTACTTC.

This clonotype was recorded many times. V is TRBV7-6 and J is TRBJ1-4; 7 bases map to TRBD1. Germline V lookup: CDR1 SGHVS, CDR2 FNYEAQ. The CDR3 is 17 amino acids. The V gene end was trimmed by 5 bases and the J gene end by 8 bases; junction bases not matched to a gene: 17. CDR3 region: CASSRAGGGANEEKLFF. CDR3 nucleotide sequence: TGTGCCAGCAGCCGAGCAGGAGGGGGCGCCAATGAGGAAAAACTGTTTTTT.

This clonotype was recorded at least ten times. V is TRBV9 and J is TRBJ2-3, with 9 bases identical to TRBD2. With 4 bases clipped from V and 6 bases from J, the junction kept 12 bases outside the gene matches. The CDR3 runs to 16 residues. CDR1 is SGDLS, CDR2 YYNGEE, per germline. CDR3 protein: CASSSPLAGRSDTQYF. As DNA, the CDR3 is TGTGCCAGCAGCTCACCCCTAGCGGGGCGGTCTGATACGCAGTATTTT.

This clonotype was picked up a small number of times. The chain carries TRBV10-3 and TRBJ1-5; D unclear. CDR3 length: 15 residues. Germline CDR1 and CDR2: ENHRY and SYGVKD. The V gene lost 10 bases and the J gene lost 0 bases, with 16 bases spanning the gap. In DNA form, the CDR3 reads TGTGCCACCACCGCTCAGATGGATAGCAATCAGCCCCAGCATTTT. This gives the protein CATTAQMDSNQPQHF.

In this sample, this clonotype turned up many times. The V call is TRBV5-1, the J call TRBJ2-5, with 9 bases matching TRBD1. Losses at the gene ends were 4 bases for V and 5 bases for J; bases not matched to a gene: 6. CDR1 is SGHRS and CDR2 is YFSETQ in the germline V gene. The CDR3 is made up of 14 amino acids. In DNA form, the CDR3 reads TGCGCCAGCAGCGGGGACAGGGCATGGGAGACCCAGTACTTC. Amino acid sequence: CASSGDRAWETQYF. Variable domain in full (rest from reference TRBV5-1 and TRBJ2-5): KAGVTQTPRYLIKTRGQQVTLSCSPISGHRSVSWYQQTPGQGLQFLFEYFSETQRNKGNFPGRFSGRQFSNSRSEMNVSTLELGDSALYLCASSGDRAWETQYFGPGTRLLVL.

This clonotype has at least ten counts. This chain connects TRBV20-1 to TRBJ1-5, with D perhaps TRBD1 (6 bases). Germline loops: CDR1 DFQATT, CDR2 SNEGSKA (reference sequence). Trimming removed 4 bases from V and 3 bases from J, with 22 bases in between. There are 17 residues in the CDR3. The CDR3 coding sequence is TGCAGTGCTATCGGGGGGCTCGGATGGAGGGCCAATCAGCCCCAGCATTTT. Amino acid sequence: CSAIGGLGWRANQPQHF.

There are a few counts of this clonotype. J is TRBJ2-2 and V is TRBV5-8; no firm D call. The CDR3 runs to 14 residues. The ends were cut back, 1 base at V and 1 base at J, with 5 bases in the middle. Germline V gene data show CDR1 as SGHTS and CDR2 as YDEGEE. CDR3 sequence (DNA): TGTGCCAGCAGCTTGTACGAGAACACCGGGGAGCTGTTTTTT. Protein product: CASSLYENTGELFF.

This clonotype was counted many times. V gene TRBV3-1 combines with J gene TRBJ1-6; 7 bases are a match to TRBD1. This CDR3 comprises 14 residues. Germline loops: CDR1 LGHDT, CDR2 YNNKEL (reference sequence). J lost 10 bases, V lost 5 bases, and 8 bases had no gene match. Written as DNA, the CDR3 is TGTGCCAGCAGCGGCTCAGGGGGGGAATCACCCCTCCACTTT. Translating gives CASSGSGGESPLHF. Full variable domain (outside the CDR3, taken from reference TRBV3-1 and TRBJ1-6): DTAVSQTPKYLVTQMGNDKSIKCEQNLGHDTMYWYKQDSKKFLKIMFSYNNKELIINETVPNRFSPKSPDKAHLNLHINSLELGDSAVYFCASSGSGGESPLHFGNGTRLTVT.

This clonotype has a count of ten or more. This chain connects TRBV29-1 to TRBJ1-5; a weak D match, TRBD1 (5 bases). This CDR3 comprises 14 residues. With 7 bases removed from V and 5 bases from J, the gap between germline ends came to 18 bases. CDR1 is SQVTM and CDR2 is ANQGSEA in the germline V gene. CDR3 loop: CSAVGGGTDQPQHF. The CDR3 nucleotides read TGCAGCGCTGTAGGCGGGGGGACGGATCAGCCCCAGCATTTT.

This clonotype appeared many times. The V gene is TRBV4-1, the J gene TRBJ1-4; D call uncertain. CDR1 is MGHRA, CDR2 YSYEKL, per germline. V gave up 1 base and J gave up 7 bases, with 13 bases separating them. The CDR3 runs 15 residues. CDR3 sequence: CASSQVGIGPEKLFF. The CDR3 bases are TGCGCCAGCAGCCAAGTTGGAATAGGCCCTGAAAAACTGTTTTTT.